The T cell receptor (beta chain) under discussion was sequenced for a study of neurological immune-mediated disorders. CDR1 and CDR2 from the germline V gene are SGHAT and FQNNGV. This CDR3 has 13 residues. Trimming stripped 6 bases from V and 7 bases from J, with 12 bases between. MiXCR, applied by TCRdb to the 5' RACE reads, yields one record per CDR3 protein. The sample yields tens of thousands of distinct CDR3 sequences, approximately 4.1% seen once. This clonotype was seen ten or more times. The receptor was isolated from a man in his fifties or sixties with multiple sclerosis. Sequenced input: PBMCs. This chain connects TRBV11-2 to TRBJ2-2; D call uncertain. CDR3 amino acids: CASRFSAGGELFF. CDR3 sequence (DNA): TGTGCCAGCAGATTTTCGGCTGGCGGGGAGCTGTTTTTT.